This T cell receptor (beta chain) was recovered during a study of T cell repertoires in cytomegalovirus infection. Notes on the study in general: It was HLA-C-restricted CMV-specific TCR beta clonotypes that dominated the response ex vivo.

CDR3 size: 13 residues. V lost 5 bases, J lost 2 bases, and 9 bases lay in between. This clonotype appeared a few times. What it recognizes is unknown. TCRdb ran MiXCR on the reads and lists one entry per CDR3 protein. The sample yields fewer than 1,000,000 distinct CDR3 sequences, roughly 30% seen once. V gene TRBV12-3 or TRBV12-4 combines with J gene TRBJ1-2; D call uncertain. This material consisted of cultured CD8+ T cells from PBMCs, taken from culture after CMV antigen stimulation. This TCR derives from a human donor in good health (CMV status not recorded). Some clones in this sample may be carry-over from other donors' samples. CDR3: CASSRTVNYGYTF. CDR3 nucleotide sequence: TGTGCCAGCAGTAGGACGGTGAACTATGGCTACACCTTC.